Listed below are T cell receptor beta chains from one sample, sequenced in a study of T cell responses to AZD1222 COVID-19 vaccine. The protocol was immunoSEQ multiplex PCR, while the TCRdb copy is restricted to in-frame clones and leaves out a portion. Of fewer than 150,000 clones in the sample, 92% were seen once. The specimen was peripheral blood, collected on day 0 of AZD1222 vaccination. These receptors were taken from an adult in good health. Both conserved end residues are part of each CDR3. A D gene is named only where the DNA matches it firmly. Expanded clones are given a class, and other clones once, few, many or no size at all.

J	size	V	D	CDR3	DNA
TRBJ2-7	-	TRBV10-3	TRBD2	CAISERATSGRNEQYF	TGTGCCATCAGTGAGCGGGCGACTAGCGGGAGGAACGAGCAGTACTTC
TRBJ1-1	once	TRBV4-1	-	CASSQDLNKVGTEAFF	TGCGCCAGCAGCCAAGACCTAAATAAGGTAGGCACTGAAGCTTTCTTT
TRBJ2-7	-	TRBV27	TRBD1	CASRPGTGIYEQYF	TGTGCCAGCAGACCCGGGACAGGGATCTACGAGCAGTACTTC
TRBJ2-1	few	TRBV6-1	-	CASSEGDSYNEQFF	TGTGCCAGCAGTGAAGGGGACTCCTACAATGAGCAGTTCTTC
TRBJ2-5	-	TRBV6-4	-	CASSVDIQETQYF	TGTGCCAGCAGTGTTGACATACAGGAGACCCAGTACTTC
TRBJ2-7	-	TRBV7-9	TRBD2	CASSLGAGTIYEQYF	TGTGCCAGCAGCTTAGGAGCGGGAACAATCTACGAGCAGTACTTC
TRBJ2-7	-	TRBV29-1	-	CSVGERTPAKYEQYF	TGCAGCGTTGGAGAAAGGACTCCGGCAAAGTACGAGCAGTACTTC
TRBJ2-1	once	TRBV5-4	-	CASSSREAYNEQFF	TGTGCCAGCAGCAGCAGGGAAGCCTACAATGAGCAGTTCTTC
TRBJ1-1	once	TRBV6-5	-	CASSYGFESTGTEAFF	TGTGCCAGCAGTTACGGGTTCGAGAGTACGGGCACTGAAGCTTTCTTT
TRBJ1-2	-	TRBV4-3	-	CASSQVGLWGYTF	TGCGCCAGCAGCCAAGTAGGACTATGGGGCTACACCTTC